Listed below are T cell receptor beta chains from one sample, sequenced in a study of blood T cell repertoires in COVID-19. Libraries were prepared by immunoSEQ multiplex PCR; TCRdb keeps only in-frame clonotypes and omits some of them. The sample lists roughly 170,000 clones; about 87% were seen once. Material for sequencing was peripheral blood. Receptors were obtained from a man aged 55 to 70 with acute or convalescent COVID-19. Each CDR3 is given with its conserved first and last residue. A D gene is named only where the DNA matches it firmly. The size of a clone is reported for some rows only, either as once, few or many, or as a class for expanded clones.

D: TRBD1
V: TRBV27
size: NA
J: TRBJ1-1
DNA: TGTGCCAGCAGTTCCTATGGACAGGGCGTTCCGAACACTGAAGCTTTCTTT
CDR3: CASSSYGQGVPNTEAFF

D: NA
V: TRBV7-6
size: NA
J: TRBJ1-3
DNA: TGTGCCAGCAGCTTGGCTGACTACTCTGGAAACACCATATATTTT
CDR3: CASSLADYSGNTIYF

D: NA
V: TRBV30
size: NA
J: TRBJ2-2
DNA: TGTGCCTGGAGGGGGGGACAGCACGGGGAGCTGTTTTTT
CDR3: CAWRGGQHGELFF

D: TRBD1
V: TRBV10-3
size: NA
J: TRBJ1-4
DNA: TGTGCCATCAGTCATAACAGGGGTGAAGAAAAACTGTTTTTT
CDR3: CAISHNRGEEKLFF

D: NA
V: TRBV23-1
size: NA
J: TRBJ2-3
DNA: TGCGCCAGCAGTCAGGAGCGGCGTAGCACAGATACGCAGTATTTT
CDR3: CASSQERRSTDTQYF

D: NA
V: TRBV19
size: NA
J: TRBJ2-5
DNA: TGTGCCAGTAGTATCATCCCGGGGAGGGAGACCCAGTACTTC
CDR3: CASSIIPGRETQYF

D: TRBD1
V: TRBV18
size: once
J: TRBJ1-1
DNA: TGTGCCAGCTCAGGACAGGGGGCGATGAACACTGAAGCTTTCTTT
CDR3: CASSGQGAMNTEAFF

D: NA
V: TRBV10-3
size: NA
J: TRBJ1-4
DNA: TGTGCCATCAGTGCCGGGTCTGGTAGGGAAAAACTGTTTTTT
CDR3: CAISAGSGREKLFF

D: TRBD2
V: TRBV2
size: NA
J: TRBJ2-1
DNA: TGTGCCAGCACCCTTAGCGGGGCCACCTACAATGAGCAGTTCTTC
CDR3: CASTLSGATYNEQFF

D: TRBD1
V: TRBV24-1
size: NA
J: TRBJ1-5
DNA: TGTGCCACCAGTGACCCGACAGGGGGGGAGTTTGTTCAGCCCCAGCATTTT
CDR3: CATSDPTGGEFVQPQHF

D: NA
V: TRBV12-5
size: once
J: TRBJ1-1
DNA: TGTGCTAACGGTATAGGGGACTTGAACACTGAAGCTTTCTTT
CDR3: CANGIGDLNTEAFF

D: NA
V: TRBV13
size: many
J: TRBJ2-6
DNA: TGTGCCAGCAGCGGGGACGAGGGGGCTGGGGCCAACGTCCTGACTTTC
CDR3: CASSGDEGAGANVLTF

D: TRBD2
V: TRBV6-2/TRBV6-3
size: NA
J: TRBJ2-3
DNA: TGTGCCAGCAGTTACGATTTGGGACTAGCGGCTATCACAGATACGCAGTATTTT
CDR3: CASSYDLGLAAITDTQYF

D: NA
V: TRBV3-1/TRBV3-2
size: NA
J: TRBJ1-3
DNA: TGTGCCAGCAGCCAGGGTCTGGGGAGTGGAAACACCATATATTTT
CDR3: CASSQGLGSGNTIYF

D: NA
V: TRBV24-1
size: NA
J: TRBJ1-2
DNA: TGTGCCACCTCCCGGGGGACGGGCTATGGCTACACCTTC
CDR3: CATSRGTGYGYTF

D: NA
V: TRBV5-5
size: once
J: TRBJ2-5
DNA: TGTGCCAGCAGCTTGGTCGGGGCAGGGGAGGAGACCCAGTACTTC
CDR3: CASSLVGAGEETQYF

D: NA
V: TRBV11-2
size: NA
J: TRBJ2-5
DNA: TGTGCCAGCAGCTTAGATAGGGGGCAAGAGACCCAGTACTTC
CDR3: CASSLDRGQETQYF

D: TRBD2
V: TRBV5-4
size: NA
J: TRBJ2-3
DNA: TGTGCCAGCAACTCTGGAGGGGCGGGGGGGTCCACAGATACGCAGTATTTT
CDR3: CASNSGGAGGSTDTQYF

D: TRBD2
V: TRBV29-1
size: once
J: TRBJ2-5
DNA: TGCAGCGTCGCGATAGCGGGGAGGGAGACCCAGTACTTC
CDR3: CSVAIAGRETQYF

D: NA
V: TRBV7-2
size: NA
J: TRBJ2-4
DNA: TGTGCCAGCAGCTTAGACAGAAAAAACATTCAGTACTTC
CDR3: CASSLDRKNIQYF

D: NA
V: TRBV6-1
size: NA
J: TRBJ1-5
DNA: TGTGCCAGCAGTGATCGGGCAGGGGTGGAGCCCCAGCATTTT
CDR3: CASSDRAGVEPQHF

D: TRBD1
V: TRBV7-2
size: NA
J: TRBJ1-2
DNA: TGTGCCAGCAGCTCTGGACAGGGGTATGGCTACACCTTC
CDR3: CASSSGQGYGYTF

D: NA
V: TRBV6-2/TRBV6-3
size: once
J: TRBJ2-5
DNA: TGTGCCAGCAGTTACGACGGGAGTCAAGAGACCCAGTACTTC
CDR3: CASSYDGSQETQYF

D: NA
V: TRBV12-5
size: NA
J: TRBJ1-4
DNA: TGTGCTAGTGGTTTGAGGCAGGGGCCGATGCCAACTAATGAAAAACTGTTTTTT
CDR3: CASGLRQGPMPTNEKLFF

D: NA
V: TRBV27
size: NA
J: TRBJ1-2
DNA: TGTGCCAGCAGTTTTCAGGGGTCATATGGCTACACCTTC
CDR3: CASSFQGSYGYTF

D: NA
V: TRBV5-4
size: NA
J: TRBJ1-6
DNA: TGTGCCAGCAGCCTCCGGGCAGGGATGGATTCACCCCTCCACTTT
CDR3: CASSLRAGMDSPLHF

D: NA
V: TRBV5-8
size: NA
J: TRBJ1-5
DNA: TGTGCCAGCAGCTTGGGCGGGGTCAATCAGCCCCAGCATTTT
CDR3: CASSLGGVNQPQHF

D: NA
V: TRBV11-2
size: NA
J: TRBJ2-1
DNA: TGTGCCAGCAGCTTAGTGGCTTCATACAATGAGCAGTTCTTC
CDR3: CASSLVASYNEQFF

D: TRBD1
V: TRBV6-5
size: NA
J: TRBJ1-5
DNA: TGTGCCAGCAGTTCCACAGGGGGTGGTCAGCCCCAGCATTTT
CDR3: CASSSTGGGQPQHF

D: TRBD1
V: TRBV5-1
size: NA
J: TRBJ1-5
DNA: TGCGCCAGCAGCTTGGATGGACAGGGGATGCCCCAGCATTTT
CDR3: CASSLDGQGMPQHF

D: NA
V: TRBV11-3
size: NA
J: TRBJ1-3
DNA: TGTGCCAGCAGCCCTGGACAGAGCTCTGGAAACACCATATATTTT
CDR3: CASSPGQSSGNTIYF

D: NA
V: TRBV2
size: NA
J: TRBJ1-5
DNA: TGTGCCAGCAGTGAACCGCCAGCGGCCATAGGGTATCAGCCTCAGCATTTT
CDR3: CASSEPPAAIGYQPQHF

D: TRBD1
V: TRBV19
size: once
J: TRBJ1-6
DNA: TGTGCCAGTAGTTCCGGACAGGGGGGGTCACCCCTCCACTTT
CDR3: CASSSGQGGSPLHF

D: NA
V: TRBV5-6
size: NA
J: TRBJ1-1
DNA: TGTGCCAGCAGCTTGGGGGCAGCCTACACTGAAGCTTTCTTT
CDR3: CASSLGAAYTEAFF

D: NA
V: TRBV6-1
size: NA
J: TRBJ1-1
DNA: TGTGCCAGCAGTGCCCGGGGGGGTTTTACTGAAGCTTTCTTT
CDR3: CASSARGGFTEAFF

D: NA
V: TRBV15
size: few
J: TRBJ1-5
DNA: TGTGCCACCAGCAGAGGAGACAGGTTCAATAGCAATCAGCCCCAGCATTTT
CDR3: CATSRGDRFNSNQPQHF

D: TRBD1
V: TRBV14
size: NA
J: TRBJ1-1
DNA: TGTGCCAGCAGCCAAGTGACAGGGGGCACTGAAGCTTTCTTT
CDR3: CASSQVTGGTEAFF

D: TRBD2
V: TRBV9
size: NA
J: TRBJ2-1
DNA: TGTGCCAGCAGCGCCCCCAGTTGGGGGGCGGGGGGTAAGGAGCAGTTCTTC
CDR3: CASSAPSWGAGGKEQFF

D: NA
V: TRBV7-9
size: NA
J: TRBJ2-3
DNA: TGTGCCAGCAGAGAGAGATCTACAGATACGCAGTATTTT
CDR3: CASRERSTDTQYF

D: TRBD1
V: TRBV5-4
size: few
J: TRBJ1-1
DNA: TGTGCCAGCAGCTTGGGGATATTTACAGGGGGCGCGGGAACTGAAGCTTTCTTT
CDR3: CASSLGIFTGGAGTEAFF

D: TRBD1
V: TRBV7-2
size: NA
J: TRBJ1-2
DNA: TGTGCCAGCAGCTTACAGGGGGCGTTTGATGGCTACACCTTC
CDR3: CASSLQGAFDGYTF

D: NA
V: TRBV7-2
size: NA
J: TRBJ1-2
DNA: TGTGCCAGCAGCTTATCGACACAGGGCTCCTATGGCTACACCTTC
CDR3: CASSLSTQGSYGYTF

D: NA
V: TRBV9
size: NA
J: TRBJ1-3
DNA: TGTGCCAGCAGCTCTCGGACCCGGGATGGAAACACCATATATTTT
CDR3: CASSSRTRDGNTIYF

D: TRBD1
V: TRBV5-3
size: NA
J: TRBJ2-7
DNA: TGTGCCAGATCACAGACAGGGTACGAGCAGTACTTC
CDR3: CARSQTGYEQYF

D: NA
V: TRBV27
size: NA
J: TRBJ1-4
DNA: TGTGCCAGCGACCATTACCCCTCCCAGGGTCCCCCAGAAAAACTGTTTTTT
CDR3: CASDHYPSQGPPEKLFF

D: NA
V: TRBV30
size: once
J: TRBJ1-3
DNA: TGTGCCTGGAGTGTACAAGGGGCTGTCTCCCCCTCTGGAAACACCATATATTTT
CDR3: CAWSVQGAVSPSGNTIYF

D: TRBD1
V: TRBV29-1
size: NA
J: TRBJ2-1
DNA: TGCAGCGTTGAAGATCTGGCAGGGGGCATGACCTACAATGAGCAGTTCTTC
CDR3: CSVEDLAGGMTYNEQFF

D: NA
V: TRBV6-1
size: NA
J: TRBJ2-7
DNA: TGTGCCAGCAGTGAGCCAGGCCGCTCCTACGAGCAGTACTTC
CDR3: CASSEPGRSYEQYF

D: TRBD1
V: TRBV2
size: few
J: TRBJ1-2
DNA: TGTGCCAGCAGCCAAGAACAGGGGGCAGGCTATGGCTACACCTTC
CDR3: CASSQEQGAGYGYTF

D: TRBD1
V: TRBV2
size: once
J: TRBJ1-5
DNA: TGTGCCAGCAGTTCCCGACAGGGGAACGATCAGCCCCAGCATTTT
CDR3: CASSSRQGNDQPQHF

D: NA
V: TRBV6-5
size: NA
J: TRBJ2-7
DNA: TGTGCCAGCAGGGACAGCGCAACCTACGAGCAGTACTTC
CDR3: CASRDSATYEQYF

D: NA
V: TRBV3-1/TRBV3-2
size: NA
J: TRBJ1-2
DNA: TGTGCCAGCAGCCAAGAGAGTAGTATCCTCTATGGCTACACCTTC
CDR3: CASSQESSILYGYTF

D: NA
V: TRBV5-1
size: NA
J: TRBJ2-5
DNA: TGCGCCAGCACCTGGGACTTTAGGGAGACCCAGTACTTC
CDR3: CASTWDFRETQYF